These 27 T cell receptor beta chains were sequenced from one sample in a study of blood T cell repertoires in COVID-19. Sequencing used immunoSEQ multiplex PCR; TCRdb keeps in-frame clones, though not all of them. The repertoire includes around 470,000 clones, 75% to 90% of them detected once, and about 1% sits in the top ten. The source material was peripheral blood. These TCRs come from a man aged 18-30 years with COVID-19, enrolled during active disease.

J is TRBJ2-1 and V is TRBV7-9; 9 nucleotides align to TRBD2. The CDR3 is 17 amino acids. Germline V CDR1 and CDR2: SEHNR, FQNEAQ (reference sequence). The V and J ends lost 1 base and 5 bases, in that order; junction bases with no gene match: 9. The CDR3 bases are TGTGCCAGCAGCTTAGGGCTAGCGGGGCTCGGGGACAATGAGCAGTTCTTC. This codes for CASSLGLAGLGDNEQFF.

V and J are TRBV12-5 and TRBJ2-1, with D perhaps TRBD2 (5 bases). The V gene's germline CDR1 is LGHNT and CDR2 FRNRAP. This CDR3 spans 14 amino acids. V gave up 3 bases and J gave up 7 bases, with 13 bases separating them. As DNA, the CDR3 is TGTGCTAGTGGTTTCGCCGGGGTAGCGAATGAGCAGTTCTTC. Residues: CASGFAGVANEQFF.

The chain employs TRBV21-1 and TRBJ2-1; the listed D gene, TRBD2, was not tested against the DNA. TRBV21-1 has pseudogene status. This CDR3 contains 18 residues. The CDR3 reads CASSKDGNGRETYNEQFF. CDR3 DNA sequence: TGTGCCAGCAGCAAAGATGGAAACGGGAGGGAAACCTACAATGAGCAGTTCTTC.

This clone was detected once. The V and J genes are TRBV7-9 and TRBJ1-3; D not resolved. Germline V gene sequence: CDR1 SEHNR, CDR2 FQNEAQ (reference sequence). Trimming stripped 4 bases from V and 5 bases from J, with 12 bases between. This CDR3 comprises 14 residues. The CDR3 DNA reads as TGTGCCAGCAGCTCTGCCGAAGCCCGAAACACCATATATTTT. Encoded protein: CASSSAEARNTIYF.

The J gene is TRBJ1-6, the V gene TRBV5-6; D is undetermined. Per the germline V gene, CDR1 is SGHDT and CDR2 is YYEEEE. This CDR3 contains 14 residues. V shed 1 base and J shed 7 bases, with 9 bases lying between them. The DNA for the CDR3 is TGTGCCAGCAGCTTGCTCATAGAGAATTCACCCCTCCACTTT. This gives the protein CASSLLIENSPLHF. Supplemented by reference TRBV5-6 and TRBJ1-6, the full variable domain reads DAGVTQSPTHLIKTRGQQVTLRCSPKSGHDTVSWYQQALGQGPQFIFQYYEEEERQRGNFPDRFSGHQFPNYSSELNVNALLLGDSALYLCASSLLIENSPLHFGNGTRLTVT.

The chain employs TRBV24-1 and TRBJ2-7; 7 bases are shared with TRBD1. V shed 5 bases and J 3 bases; nucleotides not matched to a gene: 12. CDR3 length equals 16 residues. Germline V lookup: CDR1 KGHDR, CDR2 SFDVKD. The CDR3 nucleotides are TGTGCCACCAGTGGAATCGTGTGGGACAGAATCTACGAGCAGTACTTC. Residues: CATSGIVWDRIYEQYF.

The CDR3 spells CASSYSRWQETQYF. CDR3 nucleotides: TGTGCCAGCAGTTACTCGAGGTGGCAAGAGACCCAGTACTTC. This chain uses TRBV6-5 with TRBJ2-5; D unclear. CDR3 length: 14 amino acids. V was cut by 0 bases and J by 2 bases, with 7 bases left in between. CDR1 is MNHEY, CDR2 SVGAGI, per germline.

This chain uses TRBV4-1 with TRBJ2-1; D perhaps matches TRBD2 (6 bases). This CDR3 has 13 amino acids. The V gene lost 1 base and the J gene lost 7 bases, with 8 bases spanning the gap. Germline V gene lookup returns CDR1 MGHRA and CDR2 YSYEKL. CDR3 nucleotides: TGCGCCAGCAGCCAAGTGCTAGCGAATGAGCAGTTCTTC. Amino acid sequence: CASSQVLANEQFF.

This chain joins TRBV5-1 and TRBJ2-5, with 7 bases identical to TRBD1. Trimming took 0 bases from V and 0 from J; bases not matched to a gene: 2. CDR3 length: 15 residues. Looked up from germline, CDR1 is SGHRS and CDR2 is YFSETQ. Written as DNA, the CDR3 is TGCGCCAGCAGCTTGGCCGGGACAGACCAAGAGACCCAGTACTTC. This translates into CASSLAGTDQETQYF.

V gene TRBV15 combines with J gene TRBJ2-2; D perhaps matches TRBD2 (6 bases). V was clipped by 8 bases and J by 1 base, with 17 bases between them. There are 16 residues in the CDR3. CDR1 is LNHNV and CDR2 is YYDKDF in the germline V gene (reference sequence). Written as DNA, the CDR3 is TGTGCCACCCTTTCAATAGGCGGGAAGAACACCGGGGAGCTGTTTTTT. Translation: CATLSIGGKNTGELFF.

The rearrangement links TRBV6-5 to TRBJ2-2, with TRBD2 matching 9 bases. Germline values: CDR1 MNHEY, CDR2 SVGAGI. The V and J ends lost 8 bases and 3 bases, in that order; junction bases with no gene match: 7. The CDR3 has 15 amino acids. The CDR3 sequence: CASLWRGGDTGELFF. The CDR3 DNA follows: TGTGCCAGCCTTTGGCGGGGGGGAGACACCGGGGAGCTGTTTTTT.

As to this clone: The sample carries other DNA sequences with the same CDR3. The V call is TRBV3-1 (or the pseudogene TRBV3-2), the J call TRBJ1-1, with a possible D match to TRBD1 (5 bases). V was clipped by 4 bases and J by 2 bases, with 14 bases between them. The germline CDR1 and CDR2 sequences are LGHDT and YNNKEL (reference sequence). The CDR3 extends over 15 amino acids. DNA for the CDR3: TGTGCCAGCAGCCTCCTAGGAGGGGCCAACACTGAAGCTTTCTTT. Translation gives CASSLLGGANTEAFF.

This clone appeared once. The V gene is TRBV6-1, the J gene TRBJ1-6; D perhaps matches TRBD1 (6 bases). The CDR3 has 16 amino acids. Trimming cost V 3 bases and J 7 bases, with 16 bases left between them. The V gene's germline CDR1 is MNHNS and CDR2 SASEGT. CDR3 protein: CASSDRTGQGNSPLHF. CDR3 DNA: TGTGCCAGCAGTGATCGGACGGGACAAGGCAATTCACCCCTCCACTTT.

In nucleotides, the CDR3 is TGTGCCACCAGTGCCCCGGACAGGGGTAGTAGGTCCTACGAGCAGTACTTC. Protein: CATSAPDRGSRSYEQYF. V is TRBV13 and J is TRBJ2-7, with TRBD1 matching over 9 bases. The junction had 17 bases not matched to a gene; V was cut back by 10 bases and J by 1 base. Per the germline V gene, CDR1 is PRHDT and CDR2 is FYEKMQ (reference sequence). The CDR3 runs 17 residues. Filled out from reference TRBV13 and TRBJ2-7, the complete variable domain reads AAGVIQSPRHLIKEKRETATLKCYPIPRHDTVYWYQQGPGQDPQFLISFYEKMQSDKGSIPDRFSAQQFSDYHSELNMSSLELGDSALYFCATSAPDRGSRSYEQYFGPGTRLTVT.

The chain's CDR3 is CASSYSPQMNTEAFF. CDR3 nucleotide sequence: TGTGCCAGCAGTTACTCTCCCCAGATGAACACTGAAGCTTTCTTT. The chain has TRBV6-5 and TRBJ1-1; D remains ambiguous. The germline V gene encodes CDR1 MNHEY and CDR2 SVGAGI. Trimming cost V 0 bases and J 0 bases, with 8 bases left between them. This CDR3 comprises 15 residues.

This clone was seen once. CDR3 sequence reads: CASSHGGTNEQFF. The CDR3 DNA sequence: TGCGCCAGCAGCCATGGAGGCACCAATGAGCAGTTCTTC. The rearrangement uses TRBV4-1 and TRBJ2-1, with D perhaps TRBD2 (5 bases). Trimming cost V 3 bases and J 6 bases, with 9 bases left between them. The germline CDR1 and CDR2 sequences are MGHRA and YSYEKL. The CDR3 has 13 amino acids.

The rearrangement uses TRBV27 and TRBJ1-2; maybe TRBD1 (6 bases). V lost 6 bases, J lost 1 base, and 12 bases lay in between. The CDR3 runs to 14 residues. Germline V gene sequence: CDR1 MNHEY, CDR2 SMNVEV (reference sequence). DNA for the CDR3: TGTGCCAGCAGACCTGGGACAAATAACTATGGCTACACCTTC. Protein sequence: CASRPGTNNYGYTF.

The chain joins TRBV3-1 (or the pseudogene TRBV3-2) to TRBJ2-3; 9 positions agree with TRBD2. J gave up 3 bases and V 3 bases, and 13 bases lay outside the gene matches. Germline CDR1 LGHDT, CDR2 YNNKEL (reference sequence). The CDR3 runs 18 residues. The chain's CDR3 is CASSHLKRGAGDTDTQYF. The CDR3 DNA sequence: TGTGCCAGCAGCCACCTCAAGCGGGGGGCCGGGGATACAGATACGCAGTATTTT.

The gene calls are TRBV3-1 (or the pseudogene TRBV3-2) and TRBJ2-5, with 14 bases identical to TRBD2. The V gene end was trimmed by 6 bases and the J gene end by 5 bases; junction bases not matched to a gene: 11. The germline gives CDR1 LGHDT, CDR2 YNNKEL (reference sequence). The CDR3 length is 17 residues. CDR3 amino acids: CASSHRLAGGLSETQYF. The CDR3 DNA reads TGTGCCAGCAGTCACCGACTAGCGGGGGGGCTGTCGGAGACCCAGTACTTC.

V is TRBV20-1 and J is TRBJ2-1; possible D gene TRBD1, 5 bases. Germline loops: CDR1 DFQATT, CDR2 SNEGSKA (reference sequence). V was clipped by 3 bases and J by 7 bases, with 10 bases between them. The CDR3 loop spans 12 amino acids. CDR3 in DNA: TGCAGTGCTAGTACCGACAGAAATGAGCAGTTCTTC. This codes for CSASTDRNEQFF.

J is TRBJ1-2 and V is TRBV5-5; D unresolved. The CDR3 runs 13 residues. Germline V gives CDR1 SGHKS, CDR2 YYEKEE (reference sequence). V lost 2 bases and J lost 8, with 13 bases in between. The CDR3 sequence is CASSLVGKEGYTF. The CDR3 DNA reads as TGTGCCAGCAGCTTAGTCGGGAAGGAAGGCTACACCTTC.

Written as DNA, the CDR3 is TGTGCCAGCAGCCCAAGCTCAGGGGGCTATGGCTACACCTTC. Protein product: CASSPSSGGYGYTF. The chain has TRBV11-2 and TRBJ1-2, with 7 nucleotides matching TRBD1. J gave up 4 bases and V 5 bases, and 7 bases lay outside the gene matches. CDR3 length: 14 amino acids. Germline loops: CDR1 SGHAT, CDR2 FQNNGV.

The chain links TRBV4-2 to TRBJ2-2, with 10 nucleotides matching TRBD2. In germline, CDR1 is LGHNA, CDR2 YNFKEQ. Trimming cost V 0 bases and J 3 bases; bases outside gene matches: 4. This CDR3 has 17 amino acids. CDR3 protein: CASSQDVGTSDTGELFF. The CDR3 coding sequence is TGTGCCAGCAGCCAAGACGTAGGGACTAGCGACACCGGGGAGCTGTTTTTT.

The chain uses TRBV29-1 and TRBJ1-2, with D possibly TRBD1 on 6 matching bases. Germline assignment: CDR1 SQVTM and CDR2 ANQGSEA. The CDR3 covers 14 residues. The V end was cut by 1 base, the J end by 4 bases, with 13 bases between. The DNA of the CDR3 is TGCAGCGTTGAAGGGAGACAGGTCTCCTATGGCTACACCTTC. It translates to CSVEGRQVSYGYTF. Together with reference TRBV29-1 and TRBJ1-2, the CDR3 gives the full variable domain: SAVISQKPSRDICQRGTSLTIQCQVDSQVTMMFWYRQQPGQSLTLIATANQGSEATYESGFVIDKFPISRPNLTFSTLTVSNMSPEDSSIYLCSVEGRQVSYGYTFGSGTRLTVV.

DNA for the CDR3: TGTGCCAGTAGTGTGGAGAGCTCCTACGAGCAGTACTTC. Translating gives CASSVESSYEQYF. V and J are TRBV19 and TRBJ2-7; D is uncertain. CDR3 size: 13 residues. The germline gives CDR1 LNHDA, CDR2 SQIVND (reference sequence). V lost 5 bases and J 0 bases, leaving 8 bases between the germline ends.

This chain uses TRBV5-4 with TRBJ2-2; 8 nucleotides line up with TRBD2. Germline V gene data show CDR1 as SGHNT and CDR2 as YYREEE (reference sequence). The V segment lost 4 bases and the J segment 0 bases; nucleotides outside the gene matches: 5. The CDR3 is 16 amino acids. The CDR3 sequence: CASSPSGPSNTGELFF. CDR3 DNA: TGTGCCAGCAGCCCTAGCGGGCCCTCGAACACCGGGGAGCTGTTTTTT. Drawing the rest from reference TRBV5-4 and TRBJ2-2, the complete variable domain is ETGVTQSPTHLIKTRGQQVTLRCSSQSGHNTVSWYQQALGQGPQFIFQYYREEENGRGNFPPRFSGLQFPNYSSELNVNALELDDSALYLCASSPSGPSNTGELFFGEGSRLTVL.

This clone is a singleton in its sample. The sample holds other DNA sequences that translate to the same CDR3. The chain joins TRBV3-1 (or the pseudogene TRBV3-2) to TRBJ2-7; D unresolved. Trimming pared 0 bases from V and 0 bases from J, leaving 9 bases between. CDR1 and CDR2 (germline): LGHDT, YNNKEL (reference sequence). CDR3 length equals 15 residues. As DNA, the CDR3 is TGTGCCAGCAGCCAAGAGCCAGGATCCTCCTACGAGCAGTACTTC. Protein: CASSQEPGSSYEQYF.